This T cell receptor beta chain comes out of a study of regulatory T cells in long-lasting Graves disease. Construction of the TCR beta libraries employed iRepertoire HTBI primers in conjunction with Arm-PCR of CDR3 regions. TCRdb itself ran the multiplex PCR reads through MiXCR, one entry per CDR3 protein. This sample has hundreds of thousands of distinct CDR3 sequences, with around 15% found just once. This clonotype was detected ten times or more. Its specificity is unknown. The time point here: newly diagnosed GD, antithyroid drugs for less than 3 months. The TCR library was prepared using RNA isolated from PBMCs. The ends were cut back, 3 bases at V and 0 bases at J, with 9 bases in the middle. Germline V lookup: CDR1 SNHLY, CDR2 FYNNEI. CDR3 length equals 16 residues. Study-level findings and limits: Relative to newly diagnosed Graves' patients, persistent ones had lower TCR diversity. Accuracy could have been hurt by small sample size.

The same specimen was also included in a second study, on T cells in Graves' hyperthyroidism and ophthalmopathy.

This clonotype was obtained from a man aged 35 to 55 with Graves disease. The chain combines TRBV2 with TRBJ1-6, with D unclear. Sequenced here: peripheral blood mononuclear cells (PBMCs), sampled at new diagnosis, from a patient treated with antithyroid drugs. CDR3 protein: CASSDAGSSYNSPLHF. The DNA for the CDR3 is TGTGCCAGCAGTGACGCAGGCAGCTCCTATAATTCACCCCTCCACTTT. The complete variable domain, with remaining parts taken from reference TRBV2 and TRBJ1-6, reads EPEVTQTPSHQVTQMGQEVILRCVPISNHLYFYWYRQILGQKVEFLVSFYNNEISEKSEIFDDQFSVERPDGSNFTLKIRSTKLEDSAMYFCASSDAGSSYNSPLHFGNGTRLTVT.